The 3 T cell receptor beta chains reported below all come from one sample, sequenced in a study of CD8+ T cells in alopecia areata. Investigators isolated RNA and reverse transcribed it into cDNA to act as the sequencing template. Repertoires were generated with immunoSEQ multiplex PCR, while TCRdb's copy carries only in-frame clones and drops some. The repertoire holds about 110,000 clones, with about 50% as singletons. The sequencing sample was made of NKG2D-low CD8+ T cells sorted from blood. These receptors were taken from a human donor with alopecia areata.

The V gene is TRBV28, the J gene TRBJ2-7; 11 positions match TRBD2. The CDR3 length is 15 residues. Germline assignment: CDR1 MDHEN and CDR2 SYDVKM. Trimming took 8 bases from V and 1 from J; bases not matched to a gene: 7. The CDR3 reads CASASTSGSSYEQYF. The DNA for the CDR3 is TGTGCCAGCGCCTCTACTAGCGGGAGTTCCTACGAGCAGTACTTC.

The chain couples TRBV14 to TRBJ1-1; the match to TRBD1 covers 7 bases. The CDR3 consists of 14 residues. Germline values: CDR1 SGHDN, CDR2 FVKESK. Trimming at V came to 2 bases and at J to 4 bases, leaving 4 bases not matched to a gene. DNA for the CDR3: TGTGCCAGCAGCCAATTCAGGGGGATCACTGAAGCTTTCTTT. Its protein is CASSQFRGITEAFF.

This rearrangement joins TRBV28 to TRBJ2-4; the D is unclear. V was pared by 3 bases and J by 6 bases, with 9 bases between. In germline, CDR1 is MDHEN, CDR2 SYDVKM. This CDR3 region has 13 residues. CDR3 nucleotide sequence: TGTGCCAGCAGTTTTCGGGCTCGAAACATTCAGTACTTC. Translation: CASSFRARNIQYF.